A single sample is the source of the 29 T cell receptor beta chains below, sequenced in a study of shared clonotypes between healthy human individuals. Here immunoSEQ multiplex PCR was the method, and the copy in TCRdb shows in-frame clones only, minus some. Of approximately 840,000 clones in the sample, roughly 96% were seen once. Terminally differentiated effector memory CD45RA+ cells were left out of the naive CD8 fraction, which was CD45RO-negative and positively selected for CCR7. Sequencing was carried out using naive CD8+ T cells sorted from blood. The receptors derive from a man between 25 and 39 years old in good health.

The chain uses TRBV2 and TRBJ1-3; D ambiguous. The CDR3 consists of 14 residues. Germline CDR1 and CDR2: SNHLY and FYNNEI. V was clipped by 5 bases and J by 2 bases, with 10 bases between them. CDR3 sequence (DNA): TGTGCCAGCAGTAAGGGAGACACTGGAAACACCATATATTTT. Protein: CASSKGDTGNTIYF. Full variable domain (rest looked up from reference TRBV2 and TRBJ1-3): EPEVTQTPSHQVTQMGQEVILRCVPISNHLYFYWYRQILGQKVEFLVSFYNNEISEKSEIFDDQFSVERPDGSNFTLKIRSTKLEDSAMYFCASSKGDTGNTIYFGEGSWLTVV.

The chain recombines TRBV21-1 with TRBJ1-2; TRBD1 is the table's D call and was not checked against the DNA. TRBV21-1 is a known pseudogene. CDR3 size: 13 residues. CDR3 amino acids: CASTPGGTYGYTF. CDR3 DNA sequence: TGTGCCAGCACCCCAGGGGGAACCTATGGCTACACCTTC.

The V gene is TRBV27, the J gene TRBJ2-3, with TRBD1 identical over 7 bases. Trimming removed 4 bases from V and 0 bases from J; junction bases left unmatched: 13. The CDR3 is 18 residues long. The germline CDR1 and CDR2 sequences are MNHEY and SMNVEV (reference sequence). The CDR3 here is CASSSVPRDSSSTDTQYF. Here the CDR3 DNA reads TGTGCCAGCAGTTCGGTCCCCCGGGACAGTTCTAGCACAGATACGCAGTATTTT.

This clone occurred once. The rearrangement joins TRBV5-6 to TRBJ2-5; 8 bases fit TRBD1. Unmatched junction bases numbered 8, after V lost 5 bases and J lost 5 bases. CDR1 SGHDT and CDR2 YYEEEE come from the germline V gene. CDR3 length: 14 residues. As DNA, the CDR3 is TGTGCCAGCAGGCCTGGACAGGGATTGGAGACCCAGTACTTC. Protein sequence: CASRPGQGLETQYF. The entire variable domain, with the rest obtained from reference TRBV5-6 and TRBJ2-5, is as follows: DAGVTQSPTHLIKTRGQQVTLRCSPKSGHDTVSWYQQALGQGPQFIFQYYEEEERQRGNFPDRFSGHQFPNYSSELNVNALLLGDSALYLCASRPGQGLETQYFGPGTRLLVL.

As concerns this clone: Other DNA sequences from this sample encode an identical CDR3 as well. The rearrangement uses TRBV6-5 and TRBJ1-2; D unresolved. CDR3 length: 12 residues. CDR1 MNHEY and CDR2 SVGAGI come from the germline V gene. V gave up 6 bases and J gave up 2 bases, with 7 bases separating them. The CDR3 DNA sequence: TGTGCCAGCAGGGGCACCAACTATGGCTACACCTTC. Its translation: CASRGTNYGYTF.

V and J are TRBV5-1 and TRBJ2-2, with D hard to call. This CDR3 is built from 19 residues. Per the germline V gene, CDR1 is SGHRS and CDR2 is YFSETQ. The V and J ends lost 5 bases and 2 bases respectively, with 25 bases between them. Here the CDR3 DNA reads TGCGCCAGCAGGGAATCCAGATATTCCACAATGGCTAACACCGGGGAGCTGTTTTTT. Residues: CASRESRYSTMANTGELFF.

This chain connects TRBV10-3 to TRBJ1-5, with D unclear. The CDR3 loop spans 15 amino acids. V dropped 0 bases and J dropped 1 base, with 7 bases sitting between them. Germline CDR1 and CDR2: ENHRY and SYGVKD. DNA for the CDR3: TGTGCCATCAGTGAGTCGGGAGGGAGCAATCAGCCCCAGCATTTT. This gives the protein CAISESGGSNQPQHF.

The V gene is TRBV29-1, the J gene TRBJ2-7; TRBD1 matches at 7 bases. Germline CDR1 and CDR2: SQVTM and ANQGSEA. The J segment lost 0 bases and the V segment lost 5 bases, leaving 7 bases of the junction unmatched. The CDR3 consists of 14 residues. The CDR3 loop reads CSVPGTETSYEQYF. For the CDR3, the DNA is TGCAGCGTTCCCGGGACAGAGACCTCCTACGAGCAGTACTTC.

V usage is TRBV5-5 and J usage is TRBJ1-4; D is ambiguous. The CDR3 covers 15 residues. V was trimmed by 0 bases and J by 4 bases, leaving 10 bases between them. Germline V CDR1 and CDR2: SGHKS, YYEKEE (reference sequence). DNA for the CDR3: TGTGCCAGCAGCTTGGAAGGTGGGGTTAATGAAAAACTGTTTTTT. Translation: CASSLEGGVNEKLFF.

DNA of the CDR3: TGTGCCAGCAGTCCCCGGGCTGGGGCCAACGTCCTGACTTTC. Protein sequence: CASSPRAGANVLTF. This chain links TRBV6-1 with TRBJ2-6; D unresolved. The germline gives CDR1 MNHNS, CDR2 SASEGT. Trimming cost V 5 bases and J 2 bases, with 7 bases left between them. This CDR3 spans 14 amino acids.

This clone was counted a single time. The gene calls are TRBV28 and TRBJ1-1, with D uncertain. Germline V gene lookup returns CDR1 MDHEN and CDR2 SYDVKM. The CDR3 totals 11 residues. Deletions cut 4 bases from V and 7 bases from J, with 7 bases between. In nucleotides, the CDR3 is TGTGCCAGCAGTTCTCGGGTTGAAGCTTTCTTT. This translates into CASSSRVEAFF.

The V gene is TRBV13, the J gene TRBJ2-5; D remains ambiguous. Germline lookup yields CDR1 PRHDT and CDR2 FYEKMQ (reference sequence). Trimming shortened V by 1 base and J by 2 bases, and 11 bases separated the two germline ends. This CDR3 has 15 amino acids. The CDR3 here is CASSLAKTAQETQYF. CDR3 DNA sequence: TGTGCCAGCAGCTTAGCCAAAACGGCACAAGAGACCCAGTACTTC.

The chain has TRBV7-6 and TRBJ1-4; 7 bases align to TRBD1. Germline assignment: CDR1 SGHVS and CDR2 FNYEAQ. J was trimmed by 7 bases and V by 6 bases; bases with no gene match: 8. There are 14 residues in the CDR3. The DNA for the CDR3 is TGTGCCAGCAGTTTGACAGGGTCGGGTGAAAAACTGTTTTTT. It translates to CASSLTGSGEKLFF. The full variable domain, rest sourced from reference TRBV7-6 and TRBJ1-4, is GAGVSQSPRYKVTKRGQDVALRCDPISGHVSLYWYRQALGQGPEFLTYFNYEAQQDKSGLPNDRFSAERPEGSISTLTIQRTEQRDSAMYRCASSLTGSGEKLFFGSGTQLSVL.

The chain joins TRBV6-6 to TRBJ2-1; 8 nucleotides line up with TRBD2. V trimming: 7 bases; J trimming: 4 bases; junction bases outside the gene matches: 9. Looked up from germline, CDR1 is MNHNY and CDR2 is SVGAGI (reference sequence). This CDR3 is 15 amino acids long. The CDR3 nucleotides are TGTGCCAGCACCAGGAGCGGGAGTCGGTACAATGAGCAGTTCTTC. This sequence encodes CASTRSGSRYNEQFF.

The V call is TRBV13, the J call TRBJ2-1, with 8 bases fitting TRBD2. V lost 5 bases, J lost 1 base, and 10 bases stayed unmatched. Looked up from germline, CDR1 is PRHDT and CDR2 is FYEKMQ (reference sequence). The CDR3 runs to 17 residues. The CDR3 loop is CASSESSGGGSYNEQFF. For the CDR3, the DNA is TGTGCCAGCAGCGAAAGCTCGGGAGGGGGTTCCTACAATGAGCAGTTCTTC.

The count of this clone is one. V usage is TRBV30 and J usage is TRBJ2-7; 9 nucleotides agree with TRBD1. This CDR3 has 14 residues. Losses at the gene ends were 5 bases for V and 3 bases for J; bases not matched to a gene: 8. CDR1 and CDR2 from the germline V gene are GTSNPN and SVGIG (reference sequence). The CDR3 sequence: CAWGTGTGLYEQYF. DNA for the CDR3: TGTGCCTGGGGAACCGGGACAGGGCTCTACGAGCAGTACTTC.

This chain connects TRBV4-1 to TRBJ2-7; 9 bases map to TRBD2. Unmatched junction bases numbered 6, after V lost 2 bases and J lost 4 bases. CDR3 length: 15 residues. CDR1 is MGHRA, CDR2 YSYEKL, per germline. CDR3 DNA: TGCGCCAGCAGCCAATCTGAGACTAGCGGTTACGAGCAGTACTTC. It yields the protein CASSQSETSGYEQYF.

This clone appeared once. The V gene is TRBV28, the J gene TRBJ2-7; 8 bases match TRBD1. The CDR3 sequence is 14 residues long. CDR1 is MDHEN and CDR2 is SYDVKM in the germline V gene. V lost 5 bases and J lost 2; bases outside the gene matches: 5. CDR3 in DNA: TGTGCCAGCAGTGGAGACAGGGGAACCTACGAGCAGTACTTC. The encoded protein is CASSGDRGTYEQYF.

The chain carries TRBV28 and TRBJ2-2, with TRBD1 identical over 8 bases. After removal of 5 bases from V and 1 base from J, the junction contained 6 bases not matched to a gene. Germline V gives CDR1 MDHEN, CDR2 SYDVKM. This CDR3 comprises 16 residues. The DNA of the CDR3 is TGTGCCAGCAGTCCCCCCGGGACAGGGAACACCGGGGAGCTGTTTTTT. This gives the protein CASSPPGTGNTGELFF.

The chain is built from TRBV6-5 and TRBJ1-1; 7 bases are a match to TRBD1. V was pared by 6 bases and J by 1 base, with 5 bases of the junction left unmatched. Germline values: CDR1 MNHEY, CDR2 SVGAGI. The CDR3 is 14 residues long. CDR3 DNA: TGTGCCAGCAGACAGGGGTTGAGGAACACTGAAGCTTTCTTT. Its translation is CASRQGLRNTEAFF.

This sequence joins TRBV7-9 and TRBJ2-2, with 11 bases lining up with TRBD1. This CDR3 has 16 residues. V dropped 5 bases and J dropped 5; count of bases not matched to a gene: 7. Germline values: CDR1 SEHNR, CDR2 FQNEAQ (reference sequence). CDR3 sequence: CASSPWTGGATGELFF. Written as DNA, the CDR3 is TGTGCCAGCAGCCCCTGGACAGGGGGCGCGACCGGGGAGCTGTTTTTT.

The chain uses TRBV30 and TRBJ1-3; D is unclear. Germline CDR1 and CDR2: GTSNPN and SVGIG (reference sequence). The CDR3 is made up of 15 amino acids. Trimming left V 3 bases short and J 0 bases short, with 12 bases between. The CDR3 nucleotides are TGTGCCTGGAGAGATCCCATCCTCTCTGGAAACACCATATATTTT. It codes for CAWRDPILSGNTIYF. Variable domain in full (rest from reference TRBV30 and TRBJ1-3): SQTIHQWPATLVQPVGSPLSLECTVEGTSNPNLYWYRQAAGRGLQLLFYSVGIGQISSEVPQNLSASRPQDRQFILSSKKLLLSDSGFYLCAWRDPILSGNTIYFGEGSWLTVV.

This chain connects TRBV4-3 to TRBJ1-1; the match to TRBD1 covers 7 bases. Per germline, CDR1 LGHNA and CDR2 YSLEER. This CDR3 contains 14 residues. The ends lost 4 bases at V and 3 bases at J; junction bases unmatched: 5. CDR3 nucleotide sequence: TGCGCCAGCAGCCCGACAGGGTGGGACACTGAAGCTTTCTTT. Translating it yields CASSPTGWDTEAFF.

The chain employs TRBV7-8 and TRBJ2-1; 8 bases line up with TRBD2. CDR3 size: 18 residues. Germline V gives CDR1 SGHVS, CDR2 FQNEAQ. Trimming at V came to 2 bases and at J to 3 bases, leaving 12 bases not matched to a gene. CDR3 nucleotides: TGTGCCAGCAGCTTACCGTCGGGCACTAGCGGATTCTACAATGAGCAGTTCTTC. Amino acids: CASSLPSGTSGFYNEQFF.

J is TRBJ2-3 and V is TRBV7-9; weak D call: TRBD2 (7 bases). V lost 0 bases and J 12 bases, leaving 16 bases between the germline ends. The CDR3 consists of 14 residues. Germline CDR1 reads SEHNR; CDR2 reads FQNEAQ (reference sequence). The CDR3 reads CASSLALGGGSQYF. In DNA, the CDR3 is TGTGCCAGCAGCTTAGCGCTAGGGGGAGGGTCACAGTATTTT.

J is TRBJ2-7 and V is TRBV6-6; D tentatively fits TRBD1 or TRBD2 (7 bases each). V was trimmed by 0 bases and J by 4 bases, leaving 13 bases between them. CDR3 length: 15 amino acids. Per the germline V gene, CDR1 is MNHNY and CDR2 is SVGAGI (reference sequence). The CDR3 region has the DNA TGTGCCAGCAGTTACTCTTTGCAGGGGGGGTACGAGCAGTACTTC. Translating it yields CASSYSLQGGYEQYF.

This chain joins TRBV14 and TRBJ2-7; TRBD1 is a possible D gene (6 bases). Per germline, CDR1 SGHDN and CDR2 FVKESK. The V end lost 3 bases, the J end lost 6 bases, and 12 bases lay between the germline ends. This CDR3 has 13 residues. CDR3 loop: CASSHRGVAEQYF. The CDR3 nucleotides read TGTGCCAGCAGCCACAGGGGAGTTGCCGAGCAGTACTTC.

This clone was seen only a few times. This chain uses TRBV5-1 with TRBJ2-2; 7 bases match TRBD2. The CDR3 contains 16 residues. V trimming: 4 bases; J trimming: 6 bases; junction bases outside the gene matches: 12. Germline V gives CDR1 SGHRS, CDR2 YFSETQ. CDR3 sequence: CASSPPVAGVPGELFF. CDR3 bases: TGCGCCAGCAGCCCGCCCGTGGCGGGAGTCCCCGGGGAGCTGTTTTTT. The variable domain in full, with the rest retrieved from reference TRBV5-1 and TRBJ2-2, is KAGVTQTPRYLIKTRGQQVTLSCSPISGHRSVSWYQQTPGQGLQFLFEYFSETQRNKGNFPGRFSGRQFSNSRSEMNVSTLELGDSALYLCASSPPVAGVPGELFFGEGSRLTVL.

V gene TRBV28 combines with J gene TRBJ2-7, with D possibly being TRBD1 (5 bases). Per germline, CDR1 MDHEN and CDR2 SYDVKM. Trimming cost V 4 bases and J 2 bases, with 18 bases left between them. The length of the CDR3 is 16 residues. Here the CDR3 reads CASSSPIKTATYEQYF. The DNA of the CDR3 is TGTGCCAGCAGTTCCCCAATCAAGACAGCTACCTACGAGCAGTACTTC.